This T cell receptor (beta chain) stems from a study of control samples from healthy donors and cancer patients. CDR3 length equals 12 residues. The germline V gene encodes CDR1 GTSNPN and CDR2 SVGIG (reference sequence). The ends were cut back, 3 bases at V and 3 bases at J, with 9 bases in the middle. The protocol was immunoSEQ multiplex PCR, while the TCRdb copy is restricted to in-frame clones and leaves out a portion. The repertoire holds 150,000 or so clones, 93% seen once, with 5.8% in the top ten. This clone was observed once. This chain links TRBV30 with TRBJ2-7; unclear D gene. Sequenced sample: blood. This TCR was sampled from a man between 18 and 29 years old in good health. The DNA for the CDR3 is TGTGCCTGGAGCCTGAACCTCTACGAGCAGTACTTC. Its translation: CAWSLNLYEQYF.